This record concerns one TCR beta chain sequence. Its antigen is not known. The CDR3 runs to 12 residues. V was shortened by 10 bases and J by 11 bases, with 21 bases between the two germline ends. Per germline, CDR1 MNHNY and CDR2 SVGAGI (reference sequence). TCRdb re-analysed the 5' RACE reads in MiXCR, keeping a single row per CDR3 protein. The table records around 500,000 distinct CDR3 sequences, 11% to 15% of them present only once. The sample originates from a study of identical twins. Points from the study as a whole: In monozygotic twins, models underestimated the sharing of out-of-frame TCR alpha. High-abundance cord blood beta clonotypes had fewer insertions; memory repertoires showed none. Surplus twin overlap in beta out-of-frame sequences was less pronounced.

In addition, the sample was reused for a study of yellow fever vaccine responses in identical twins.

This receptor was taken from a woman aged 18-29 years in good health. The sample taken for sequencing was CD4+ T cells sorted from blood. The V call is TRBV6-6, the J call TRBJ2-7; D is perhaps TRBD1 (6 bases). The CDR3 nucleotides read TGTGCCACCACAGGGTCACCCCCCGGGGAGTACTTC. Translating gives CATTGSPPGEYF.